Listed here is a single T cell receptor beta chain. No antigen is known for it. The data were taken from a study of shared clonotypes between healthy human individuals. Study-wide findings and caveats: A limitation of the genetic and exposure-history diversity represented arose from few donors. Blood was the sole source, and tissue repertoires probably differ. Sequencing of the sorted subsets was shown by rarefaction to be incomplete despite large depth.

This CDR3 has 13 residues. Germline values: CDR1 SGHDT, CDR2 YYEEEE. With 4 bases clipped from V and 3 bases from J, the junction kept 1 base outside the gene matches. The method was immunoSEQ multiplex PCR; TCRdb's version includes in-frame clones alone and lacks a portion of them. Of over a million clones in the sample, 70% to 80% were seen once. Splitting the CD4+ cells yielded a CD45RA+ naive subset and a CD45RA-negative memory subset. The genes are TRBV5-6 and TRBJ2-3; 8 nucleotides align to TRBD2. This sequence originates from a man younger than 35 in good health. Material: memory CD4+ T cells sorted from blood. This sample's subset: CD45RA-negative fraction. For the CDR3, the DNA is TGTGCCAGCAGCGGACTAGCAACAGATACGCAGTATTTT. Its translation: CASSGLATDTQYF.